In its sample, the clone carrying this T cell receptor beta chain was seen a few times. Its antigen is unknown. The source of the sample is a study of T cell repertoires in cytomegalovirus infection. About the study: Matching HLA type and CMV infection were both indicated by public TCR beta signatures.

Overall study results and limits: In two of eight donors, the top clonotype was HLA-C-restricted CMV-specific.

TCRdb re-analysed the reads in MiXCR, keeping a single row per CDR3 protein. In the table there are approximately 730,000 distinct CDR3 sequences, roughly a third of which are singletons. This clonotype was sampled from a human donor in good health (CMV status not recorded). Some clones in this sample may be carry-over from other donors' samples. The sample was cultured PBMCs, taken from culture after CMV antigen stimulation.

The CDR3 loop reads CASSSELGLLNQPQHF. DNA of the CDR3: TGTGCCAGCAGCTCGGAGTTAGGGTTACTCAATCAGCCCCAGCATTTT. The chain couples TRBV7-8 to TRBJ1-5, with D uncertain. Deletions cut 4 bases from V and 3 bases from J, with 16 bases between. The CDR3 spans 16 residues. Germline V gene data show CDR1 as SGHVS and CDR2 as FQNEAQ. Looking up the rest from reference TRBV7-8 and TRBJ1-5 gives the full variable domain: GAGVSQSPRYKVAKRGQDVALRCDPISGHVSLFWYQQALGQGPEFLTYFQNEAQLDKSGLPSDRFFAERPEGSVSTLKIQRTQQEDSAVYLCASSSELGLLNQPQHFGDGTRLSIL.